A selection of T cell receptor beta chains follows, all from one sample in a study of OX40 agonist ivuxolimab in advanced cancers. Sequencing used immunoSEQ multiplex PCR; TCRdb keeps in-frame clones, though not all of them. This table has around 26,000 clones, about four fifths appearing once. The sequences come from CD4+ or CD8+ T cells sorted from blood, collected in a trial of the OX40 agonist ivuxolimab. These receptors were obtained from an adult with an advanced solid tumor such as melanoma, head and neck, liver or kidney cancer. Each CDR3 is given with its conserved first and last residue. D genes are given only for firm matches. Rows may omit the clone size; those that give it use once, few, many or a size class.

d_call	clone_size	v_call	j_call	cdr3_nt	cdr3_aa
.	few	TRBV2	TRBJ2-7	TGTGCCAGCAGGGGCGGAGGGCAGTACTTC	CASRGGGQYF
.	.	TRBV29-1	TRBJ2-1	TGCAGCGTTGGGGCCAGGAGCTCCTACAATGAGCAGTTCTTC	CSVGARSSYNEQFF
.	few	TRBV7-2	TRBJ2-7	TGTGCCAGCGCCGACTCCTACGAGCAGTACTTC	CASADSYEQYF
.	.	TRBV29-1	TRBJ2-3	TGCAGCGTTGAAGATCCCCTCTCCGTGTTAACGCAGTATTTT	CSVEDPLSVLTQYF
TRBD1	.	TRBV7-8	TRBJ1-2	TGTGCCAGCAGCTTACCTTTGACAGGGGGCCCTGGCTACACCTTC	CASSLPLTGGPGYTF
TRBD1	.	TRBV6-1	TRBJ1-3	TGTGCCAGCAGTGAGTGGACAGGGAGAAACACCATATATTTT	CASSEWTGRNTIYF
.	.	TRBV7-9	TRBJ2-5	TGTGCCAGCAGCTTAATGTCTGTGTCGGCCTCAGAGACCCAGTACTTC	CASSLMSVSASETQYF
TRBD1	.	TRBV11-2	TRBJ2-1	TGTGCCAGCAGCTTAGGACAGGGGGCGTACAATGAGCAGTTCTTC	CASSLGQGAYNEQFF
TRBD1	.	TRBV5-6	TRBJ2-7	TGTGCCAGCAGATACGGACAGGGCTACGAGCAGTACTTC	CASRYGQGYEQYF
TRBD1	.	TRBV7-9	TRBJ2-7	TGTGCCAGCAGCCCTAGGACAGGCTCCTACGAGCAGTACTTC	CASSPRTGSYEQYF
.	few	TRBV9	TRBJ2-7	TGTGCCAGCAGCGTCGGAGGAGAATACGAGCAGTACTTC	CASSVGGEYEQYF
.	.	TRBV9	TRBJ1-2	TGTGCCAGCAGCGTAGTTGATTGGTCGGACCCAGAGGACTATGGCTACACCTTC	CASSVVDWSDPEDYGYTF
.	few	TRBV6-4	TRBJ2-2	TGTGCCAGCAGTGAGGGAGAGGGAGGCACCGGGGAGCTGTTTTTT	CASSEGEGGTGELFF
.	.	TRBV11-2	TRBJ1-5	TGTGCCAGCAGCCAAGATTGGCAGACTAGCAATCAGCCCCAGCATTTT	CASSQDWQTSNQPQHF
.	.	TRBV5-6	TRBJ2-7	TGTGCCAGCAGCTTGGGGGACCTCAACGAGCAGTACTTC	CASSLGDLNEQYF
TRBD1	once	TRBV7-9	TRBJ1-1	TGTGCCAGCAGCGAAGGGACAGGGAGGAACACTGAAGCTTTCTTT	CASSEGTGRNTEAFF
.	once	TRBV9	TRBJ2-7	TGTGCCAGCAGCGTAGGTCTGGGGATCTACGAGCAGTACTTC	CASSVGLGIYEQYF
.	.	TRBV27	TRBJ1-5	TGTGCCAGCAGTCTTAGCCTTAATCAGCCCCAGCATTTT	CASSLSLNQPQHF
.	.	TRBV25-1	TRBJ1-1	TGTGCCAGCAATCCAGGGATGAACACTGAAGCTTTCTTT	CASNPGMNTEAFF
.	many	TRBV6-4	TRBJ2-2	TGTGCCAGCAAGGGACCGGACACCGGGGAGCTGTTTTTT	CASKGPDTGELFF
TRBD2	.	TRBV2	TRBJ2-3	TGTGCCAGCATCCGACTAGCGGGGACAGATACGCAGTATTTT	CASIRLAGTDTQYF
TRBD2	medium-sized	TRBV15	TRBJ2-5	TGTGCCACCAGCAGAGCTACTAGCGGGAGTGAGACCCAGTACTTC	CATSRATSGSETQYF
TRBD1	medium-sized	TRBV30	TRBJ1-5	TGTGCCTGGAGATTGGACAGGGACAATCAGCCCCAGCATTTT	CAWRLDRDNQPQHF
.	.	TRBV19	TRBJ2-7	TGTGCCAGTAGCGGGCGGGGCTCCTACGAGCAGTACTTC	CASSGRGSYEQYF
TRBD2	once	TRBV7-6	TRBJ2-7	TGTGCCAGCAGCCACCGGGAGGGTCCGGATTACGAGCAGTACTTC	CASSHREGPDYEQYF
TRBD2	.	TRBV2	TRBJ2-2	TGTGCCAGCACCACTGGGAGGGTTAACACCGGGGAGCTGTTTTTT	CASTTGRVNTGELFF
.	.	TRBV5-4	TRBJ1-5	TGTGCCAGCAGCTTGGCGGGTCAGCCCCAGCATTTT	CASSLAGQPQHF
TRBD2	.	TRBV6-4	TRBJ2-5	TGTGCCAGCAGTTTCCGAGCGGGAGTGGTTGGAGAGACCCAGTACTTC	CASSFRAGVVGETQYF
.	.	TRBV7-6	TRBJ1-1	TGTGCCAGCAGCTTAGGTCGGTTGGGGCTGCTATTGAACACTGAAGCTTTCTTT	CASSLGRLGLLLNTEAFF
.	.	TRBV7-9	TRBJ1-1	TGTGCCAGTAGGGGGGGAATGAACACTGAAGCTTTCTTT	CASRGGMNTEAFF
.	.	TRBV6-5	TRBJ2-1	TGTGCCAGCAGTACGGTCGAGGGGCTCGATGAGCAGTTCTTC	CASSTVEGLDEQFF
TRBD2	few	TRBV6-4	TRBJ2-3	TGTGCCAGCAGTGACTCTGCGGGGGGGCCCACAGATACGCAGTATTTT	CASSDSAGGPTDTQYF
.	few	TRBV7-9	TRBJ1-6	TGTGCCAGCAGCTTAGGGGTCTCACCCCTCCACTTT	CASSLGVSPLHF
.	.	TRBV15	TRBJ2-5	TGTGCCACCAGCAGAGATCCAGGCGACCAAGAGACCCAGTACTTC	CATSRDPGDQETQYF
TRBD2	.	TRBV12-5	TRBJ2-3	TGTGCTAGTGGTTCGGCGGGGGAACCTTCCACAGATACGCAGTATTTT	CASGSAGEPSTDTQYF
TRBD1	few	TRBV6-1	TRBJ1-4	TGTGCCTGCTCCACAGGGGAGAGTGAAAAACTGTTTTTT	CACSTGESEKLFF
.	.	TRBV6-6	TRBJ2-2	TGTGCCAGCAGTTACGACAGATTAAACACCGGGGAGCTGTTTTTT	CASSYDRLNTGELFF
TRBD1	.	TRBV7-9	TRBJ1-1	TGTGCCAGCAGCCCAGGGACAGGGAGAGAAGCTTTCTTT	CASSPGTGREAFF
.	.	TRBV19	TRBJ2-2	TGTGCCAGTAGCATGACAGGGAACACCGGGGAGCTGTTTTTT	CASSMTGNTGELFF
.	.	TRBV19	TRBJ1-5	TGTGCCAGTAGTATAGGGGACCATAGCAATCAGCCCCAGCATTTT	CASSIGDHSNQPQHF
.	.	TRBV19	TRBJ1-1	TGTGCCAGTAGTACCGGGATTAGTGAAGCTTTCTTT	CASSTGISEAFF